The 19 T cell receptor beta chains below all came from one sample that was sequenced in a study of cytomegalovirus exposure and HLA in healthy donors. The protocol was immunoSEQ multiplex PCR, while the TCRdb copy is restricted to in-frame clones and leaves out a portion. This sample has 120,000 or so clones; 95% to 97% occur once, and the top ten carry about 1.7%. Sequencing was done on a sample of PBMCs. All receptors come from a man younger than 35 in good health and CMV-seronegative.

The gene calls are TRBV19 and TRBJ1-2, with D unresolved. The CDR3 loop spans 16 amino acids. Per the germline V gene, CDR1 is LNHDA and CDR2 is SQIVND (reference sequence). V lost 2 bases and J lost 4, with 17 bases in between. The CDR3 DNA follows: TGTGCCAGTAGTATAACTCCCGGGGTAGCTTCCTATGGCTACACCTTC. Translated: CASSITPGVASYGYTF.

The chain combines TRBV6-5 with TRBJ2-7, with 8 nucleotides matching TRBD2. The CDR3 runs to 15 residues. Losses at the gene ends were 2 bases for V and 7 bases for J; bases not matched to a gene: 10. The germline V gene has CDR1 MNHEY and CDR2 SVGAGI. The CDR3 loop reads CASSYAGGGVQEQYF. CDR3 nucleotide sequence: TGTGCCAGCAGTTACGCGGGAGGCGGTGTCCAGGAGCAGTACTTC.

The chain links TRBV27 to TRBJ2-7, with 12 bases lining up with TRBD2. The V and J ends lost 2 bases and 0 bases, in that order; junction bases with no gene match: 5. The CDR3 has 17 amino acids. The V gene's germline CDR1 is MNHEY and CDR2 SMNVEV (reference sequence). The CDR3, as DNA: TGTGCCAGCAGTTTAACATGGACTAGCGGGGCCTCCTACGAGCAGTACTTC. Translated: CASSLTWTSGASYEQYF.

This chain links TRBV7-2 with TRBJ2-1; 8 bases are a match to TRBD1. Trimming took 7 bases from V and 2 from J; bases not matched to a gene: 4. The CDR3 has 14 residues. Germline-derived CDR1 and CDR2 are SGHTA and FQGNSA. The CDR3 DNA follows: TGTGCCAGCAACCAACAGGGGGCCTACAATGAGCAGTTCTTC. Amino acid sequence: CASNQQGAYNEQFF.

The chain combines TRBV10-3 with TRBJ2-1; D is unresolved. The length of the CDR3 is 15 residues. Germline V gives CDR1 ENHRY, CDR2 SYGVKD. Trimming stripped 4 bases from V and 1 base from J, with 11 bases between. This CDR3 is CAISGLDSSYNEQFF. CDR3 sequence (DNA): TGTGCCATCAGTGGTCTCGACTCTTCCTACAATGAGCAGTTCTTC.

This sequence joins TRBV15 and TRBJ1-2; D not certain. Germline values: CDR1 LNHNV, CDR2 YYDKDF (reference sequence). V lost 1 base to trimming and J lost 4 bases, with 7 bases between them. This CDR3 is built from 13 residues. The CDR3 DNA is TGTGCCACCAGCAGAGTACAGTTCTATGGCTACACCTTC. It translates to CATSRVQFYGYTF.

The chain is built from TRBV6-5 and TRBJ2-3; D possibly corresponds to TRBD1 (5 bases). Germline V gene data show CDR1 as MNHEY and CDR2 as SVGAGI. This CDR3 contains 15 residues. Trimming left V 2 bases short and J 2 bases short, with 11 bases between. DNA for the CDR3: TGTGCCAGCAGTTACCAGGGCTTCTCCACAGATACGCAGTATTTT. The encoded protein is CASSYQGFSTDTQYF.

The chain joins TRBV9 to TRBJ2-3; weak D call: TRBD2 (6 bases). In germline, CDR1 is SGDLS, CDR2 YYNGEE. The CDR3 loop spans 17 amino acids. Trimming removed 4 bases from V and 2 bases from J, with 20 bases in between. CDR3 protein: CASSLRGAWDFTDTQYF. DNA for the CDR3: TGTGCCAGCAGCTTGCGTGGGGCGTGGGACTTCACAGATACGCAGTATTTT.

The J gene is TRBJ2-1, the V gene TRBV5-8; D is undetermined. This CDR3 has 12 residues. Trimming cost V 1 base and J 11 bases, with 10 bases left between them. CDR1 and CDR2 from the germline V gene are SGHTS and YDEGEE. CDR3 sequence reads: CASSLRSTQQFF. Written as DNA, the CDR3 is TGTGCCAGCAGCTTGCGTTCGACTCAGCAGTTCTTC.

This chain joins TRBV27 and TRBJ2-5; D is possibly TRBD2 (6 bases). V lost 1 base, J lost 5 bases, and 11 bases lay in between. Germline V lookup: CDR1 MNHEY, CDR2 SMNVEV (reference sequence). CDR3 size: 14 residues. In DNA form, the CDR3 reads TGTGCCAGCAGTTTATTCGGGGGTCTGGAGACCCAGTACTTC. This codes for CASSLFGGLETQYF.

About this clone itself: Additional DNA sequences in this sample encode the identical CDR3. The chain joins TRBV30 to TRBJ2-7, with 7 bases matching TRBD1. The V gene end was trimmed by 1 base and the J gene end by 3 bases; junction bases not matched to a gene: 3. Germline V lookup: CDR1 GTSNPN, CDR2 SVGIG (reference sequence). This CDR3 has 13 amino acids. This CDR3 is CAWSGDRDYEQYF. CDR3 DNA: TGTGCCTGGAGTGGTGACAGGGACTACGAGCAGTACTTC.

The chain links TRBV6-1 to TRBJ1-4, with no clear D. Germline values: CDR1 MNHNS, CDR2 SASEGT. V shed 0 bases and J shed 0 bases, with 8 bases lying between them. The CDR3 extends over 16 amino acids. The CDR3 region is CASSEARKATNEKLFF. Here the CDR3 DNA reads TGTGCCAGCAGTGAAGCGAGGAAGGCAACTAATGAAAAACTGTTTTTT.

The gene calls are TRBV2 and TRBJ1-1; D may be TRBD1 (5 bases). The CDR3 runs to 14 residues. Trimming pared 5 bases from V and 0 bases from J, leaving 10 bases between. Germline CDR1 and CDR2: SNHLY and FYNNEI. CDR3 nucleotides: TGTGCCAGCAGTACCGGACACTTGAACACTGAAGCTTTCTTT. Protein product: CASSTGHLNTEAFF.

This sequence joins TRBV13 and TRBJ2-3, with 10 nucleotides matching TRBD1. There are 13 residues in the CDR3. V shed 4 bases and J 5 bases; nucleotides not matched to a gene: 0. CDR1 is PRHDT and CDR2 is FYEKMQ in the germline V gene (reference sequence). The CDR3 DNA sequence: TGTGCCAGCAGCTGGACAGGGGGAGATACGCAGTATTTT. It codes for CASSWTGGDTQYF.

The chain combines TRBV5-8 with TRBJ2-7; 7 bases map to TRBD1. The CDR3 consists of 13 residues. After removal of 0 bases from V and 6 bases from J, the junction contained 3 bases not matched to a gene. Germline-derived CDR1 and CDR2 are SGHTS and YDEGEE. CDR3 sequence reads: CASSLAGGTEQYF. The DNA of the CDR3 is TGTGCCAGCAGCTTGGCAGGGGGAACCGAGCAGTACTTC.

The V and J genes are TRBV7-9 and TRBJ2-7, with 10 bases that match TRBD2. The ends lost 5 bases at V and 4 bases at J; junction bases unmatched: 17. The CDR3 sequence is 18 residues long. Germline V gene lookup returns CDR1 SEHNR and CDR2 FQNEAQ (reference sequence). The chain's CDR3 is CASSVGWGLALPRYEQYF. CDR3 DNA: TGTGCCAGCAGCGTGGGATGGGGACTAGCGTTGCCGAGGTACGAGCAGTACTTC.

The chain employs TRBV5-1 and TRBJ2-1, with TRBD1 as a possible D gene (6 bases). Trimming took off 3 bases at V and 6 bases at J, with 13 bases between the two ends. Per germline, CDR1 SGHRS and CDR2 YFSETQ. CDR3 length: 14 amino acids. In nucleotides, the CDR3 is TGCGCCAGCAGCTCGAGTCGACAGGCCAATGAGCAGTTCTTC. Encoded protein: CASSSSRQANEQFF. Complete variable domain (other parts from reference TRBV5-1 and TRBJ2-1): KAGVTQTPRYLIKTRGQQVTLSCSPISGHRSVSWYQQTPGQGLQFLFEYFSETQRNKGNFPGRFSGRQFSNSRSEMNVSTLELGDSALYLCASSSSRQANEQFFGPGTRLTVL.

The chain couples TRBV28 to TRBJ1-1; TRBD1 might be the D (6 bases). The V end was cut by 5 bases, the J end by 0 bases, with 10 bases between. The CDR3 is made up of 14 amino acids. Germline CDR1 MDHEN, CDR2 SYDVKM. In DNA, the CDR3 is TGTGCCAGCAGTACAGGACAGCTGAACACTGAAGCTTTCTTT. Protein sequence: CASSTGQLNTEAFF.

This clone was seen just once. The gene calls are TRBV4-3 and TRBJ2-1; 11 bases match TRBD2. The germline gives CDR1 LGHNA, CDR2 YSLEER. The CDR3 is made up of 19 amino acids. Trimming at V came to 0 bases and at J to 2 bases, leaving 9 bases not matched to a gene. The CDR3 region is CASSQEPLAGVGAYNEQFF. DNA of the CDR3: TGCGCCAGCAGCCAAGAGCCACTAGCGGGAGTGGGGGCCTACAATGAGCAGTTCTTC.